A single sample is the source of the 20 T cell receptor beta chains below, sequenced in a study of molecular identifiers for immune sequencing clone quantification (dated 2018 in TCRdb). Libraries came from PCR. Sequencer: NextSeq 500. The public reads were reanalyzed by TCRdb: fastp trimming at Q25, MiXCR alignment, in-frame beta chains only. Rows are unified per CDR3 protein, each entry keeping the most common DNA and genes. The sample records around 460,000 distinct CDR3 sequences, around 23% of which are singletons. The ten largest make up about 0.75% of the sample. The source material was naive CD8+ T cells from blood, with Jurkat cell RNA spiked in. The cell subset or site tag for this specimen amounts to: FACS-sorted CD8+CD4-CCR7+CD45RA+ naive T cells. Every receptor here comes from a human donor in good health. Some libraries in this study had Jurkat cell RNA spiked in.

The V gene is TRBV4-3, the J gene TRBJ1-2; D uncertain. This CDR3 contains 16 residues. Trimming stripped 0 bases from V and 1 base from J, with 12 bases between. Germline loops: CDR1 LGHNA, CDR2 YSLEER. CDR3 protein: CASSQDRASFNYGYTF. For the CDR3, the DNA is TGCGCCAGCAGCCAAGATCGTGCCAGTTTTAACTATGGCTACACCTTC.

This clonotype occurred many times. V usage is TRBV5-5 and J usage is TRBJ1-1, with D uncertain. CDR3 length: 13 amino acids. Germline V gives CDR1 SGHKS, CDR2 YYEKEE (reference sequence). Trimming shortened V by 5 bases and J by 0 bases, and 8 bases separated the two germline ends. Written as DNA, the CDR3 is TGTGCCAGCAGGTTCTCTCTGAACACTGAAGCTTTCTTT. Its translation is CASRFSLNTEAFF.

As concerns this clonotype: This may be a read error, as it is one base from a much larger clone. The CDR3 region has the DNA TGTGCCAGCAGCGGGGGGACATCGGACAGGGTACATTTTGGCTACCCCTTC. Its translation is CASSGGTSDRVHFGYPF. The chain joins TRBV6-5 to TRBJ1-2, with 8 bases lining up with TRBD1. Germline CDR1 reads MNHEY; CDR2 reads SVGAGI. CDR3 size: 17 residues.

The CDR3 here is CASSIGNTGELFF. The CDR3 DNA follows: TGTGCCAGTAGTATCGGGAACACCGGGGAGCTGTTTTTT. The rearrangement links TRBV19 to TRBJ2-2; D not certain. Germline lookup yields CDR1 LNHDA and CDR2 SQIVND (reference sequence). The germline V and J ends were trimmed by 3 bases and 1 base, with 3 bases remaining between them. CDR3 length: 13 amino acids.

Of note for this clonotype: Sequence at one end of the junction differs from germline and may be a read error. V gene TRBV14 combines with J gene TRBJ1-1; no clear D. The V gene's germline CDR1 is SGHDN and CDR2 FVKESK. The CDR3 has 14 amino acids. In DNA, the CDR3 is TGTGGCAGCAGCCAATGGGGTCTGGGGACTGAAGCTTTCTTT. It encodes CGSSQWGLGTEAFF.

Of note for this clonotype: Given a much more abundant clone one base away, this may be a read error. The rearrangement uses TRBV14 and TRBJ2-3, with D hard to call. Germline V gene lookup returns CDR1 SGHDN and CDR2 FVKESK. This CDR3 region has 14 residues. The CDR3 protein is CASCQVTSTDTQYF. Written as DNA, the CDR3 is TGTGCCAGCTGCCAAGTGACTAGCACAGATACGCAGTATTTT.

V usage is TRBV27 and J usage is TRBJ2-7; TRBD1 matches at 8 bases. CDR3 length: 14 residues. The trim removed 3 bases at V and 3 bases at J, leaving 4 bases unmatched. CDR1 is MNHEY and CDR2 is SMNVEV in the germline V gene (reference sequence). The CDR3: CASSLDRVFYEQYF. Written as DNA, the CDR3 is TGTGCCAGCAGTTTGGACAGGGTTTTCTACGAGCAGTACTTC.

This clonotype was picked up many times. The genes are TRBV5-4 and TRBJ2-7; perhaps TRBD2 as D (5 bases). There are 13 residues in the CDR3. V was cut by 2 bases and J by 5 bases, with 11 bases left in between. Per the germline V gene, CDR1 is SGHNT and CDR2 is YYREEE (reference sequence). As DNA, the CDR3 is TGTGCCAGCAGCTTTAACGGAGGCAACGAGCAGTACTTC. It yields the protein CASSFNGGNEQYF.

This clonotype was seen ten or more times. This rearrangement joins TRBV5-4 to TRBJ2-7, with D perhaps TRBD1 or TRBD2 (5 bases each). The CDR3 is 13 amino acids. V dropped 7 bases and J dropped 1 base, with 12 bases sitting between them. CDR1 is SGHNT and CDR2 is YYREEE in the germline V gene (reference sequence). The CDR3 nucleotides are TGTGCCAGCGGACCTGGGGGATCCTACGAGCAGTACTTC. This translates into CASGPGGSYEQYF. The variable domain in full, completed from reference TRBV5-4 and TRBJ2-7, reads ETGVTQSPTHLIKTRGQQVTLRCSSQSGHNTVSWYQQALGQGPQFIFQYYREEENGRGNFPPRFSGLQFPNYSSELNVNALELDDSALYLCASGPGGSYEQYFGPGTRLTVT.

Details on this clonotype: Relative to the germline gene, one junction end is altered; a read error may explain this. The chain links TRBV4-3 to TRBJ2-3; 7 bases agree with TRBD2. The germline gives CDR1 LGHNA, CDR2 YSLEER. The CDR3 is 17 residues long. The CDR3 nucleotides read TGCGCCAGCAACCAAGATAAGCGGGGACTTAGCACAGATACGCAGTATTTT. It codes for CASNQDKRGLSTDTQYF.

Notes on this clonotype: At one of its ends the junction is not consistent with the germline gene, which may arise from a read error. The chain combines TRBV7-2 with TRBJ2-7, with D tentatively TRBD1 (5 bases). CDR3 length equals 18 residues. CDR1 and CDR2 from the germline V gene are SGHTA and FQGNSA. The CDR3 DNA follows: TGTGCCAGGAGCTTAGTGTCATCTAAGGGGTCTGACTTCTACGAGCAGTACTTC. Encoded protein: CARSLVSSKGSDFYEQYF.

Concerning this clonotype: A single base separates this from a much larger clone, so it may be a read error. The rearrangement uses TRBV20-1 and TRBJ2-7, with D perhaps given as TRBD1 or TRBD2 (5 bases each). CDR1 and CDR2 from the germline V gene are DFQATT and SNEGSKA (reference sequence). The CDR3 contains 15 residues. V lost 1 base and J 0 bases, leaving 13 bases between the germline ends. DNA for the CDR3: TGCAGTGCTAGAGCTCCCGGGGCTAGCTCCTACGAGCAGTACTTC. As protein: CSARAPGASSYEQYF.

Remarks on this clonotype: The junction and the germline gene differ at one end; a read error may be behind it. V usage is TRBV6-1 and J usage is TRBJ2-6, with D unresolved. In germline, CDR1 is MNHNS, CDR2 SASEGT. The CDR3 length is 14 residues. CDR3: CACSAQSGANVLTF. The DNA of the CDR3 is TGTGCCTGCAGTGCTCAATCTGGGGCCAACGTCCTGACTTTC.

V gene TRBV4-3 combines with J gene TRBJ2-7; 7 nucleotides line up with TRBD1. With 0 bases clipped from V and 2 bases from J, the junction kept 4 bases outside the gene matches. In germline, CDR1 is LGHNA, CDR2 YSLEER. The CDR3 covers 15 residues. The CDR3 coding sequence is TGCGCCAGCAGCCAAGAAAGGGGGCTTGCCTACGAGCAGTACTTC. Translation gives CASSQERGLAYEQYF.

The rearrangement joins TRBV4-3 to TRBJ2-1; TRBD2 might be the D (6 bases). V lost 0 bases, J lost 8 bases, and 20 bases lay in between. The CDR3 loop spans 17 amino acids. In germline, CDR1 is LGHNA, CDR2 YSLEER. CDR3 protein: CASSQEWIGSGSDEQFF. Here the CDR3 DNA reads TGCGCCAGCAGCCAAGAATGGATCGGTAGCGGAAGTGATGAGCAGTTCTTC.

The CDR3 region has the DNA TGTGCCAGCACCAATTCAGGGGGACTTAGCACAGATACGCAGTATTTT. This gives the protein CASTNSGGLSTDTQYF. The J gene is TRBJ2-3, the V gene TRBV6-2 or TRBV6-3; possible D gene TRBD1, 7 bases. The CDR3 runs to 16 residues. Germline-derived CDR1 and CDR2 are MNHEY and SVGEGT. The ends were cut back, 7 bases at V and 0 bases at J, with 17 bases in the middle.

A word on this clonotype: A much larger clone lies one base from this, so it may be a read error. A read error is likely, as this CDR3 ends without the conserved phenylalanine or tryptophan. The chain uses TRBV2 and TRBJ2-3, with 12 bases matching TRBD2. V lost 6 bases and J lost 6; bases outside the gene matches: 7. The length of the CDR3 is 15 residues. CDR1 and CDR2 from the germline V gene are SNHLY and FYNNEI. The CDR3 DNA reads TGTGCCAGCAGCGGACTAGCGGGGTCCTTCGATACGCAGTATTCT. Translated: CASSGLAGSFDTQYS.

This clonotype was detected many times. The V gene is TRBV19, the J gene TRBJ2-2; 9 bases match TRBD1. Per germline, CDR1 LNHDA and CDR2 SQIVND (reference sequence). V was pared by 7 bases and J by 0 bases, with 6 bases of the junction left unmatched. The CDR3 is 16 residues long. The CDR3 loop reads CASTLGQGTNTGELFF. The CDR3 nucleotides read TGTGCCAGTACCCTGGGACAGGGAACGAACACCGGGGAGCTGTTTTTT.

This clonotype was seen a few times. CDR3 amino acids: CASSEAPSYNEQFF. Written as DNA, the CDR3 is TGTGCCAGCAGTGAAGCACCTTCCTACAATGAGCAGTTCTTC. J is TRBJ2-1 and V is TRBV2; D not certain. This CDR3 comprises 14 residues. CDR1 is SNHLY and CDR2 is FYNNEI in the germline V gene. Trimming took 0 bases from V and 1 from J, leaving 4 bases between them. The full variable domain, in which reference TRBV2 and TRBJ2-1 provide the parts outside the CDR3, is EPEVTQTPSHQVTQMGQEVILRCVPISNHLYFYWYRQILGQKVEFLVSFYNNEISEKSEIFDDQFSVERPDGSNFTLKIRSTKLEDSAMYFCASSEAPSYNEQFFGPGTRLTVL.

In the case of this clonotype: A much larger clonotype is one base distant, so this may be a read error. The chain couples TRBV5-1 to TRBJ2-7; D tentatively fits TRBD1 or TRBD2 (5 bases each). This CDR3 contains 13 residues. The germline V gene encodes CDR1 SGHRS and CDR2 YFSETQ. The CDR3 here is CVSSLGREYEQYF. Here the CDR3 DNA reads TGCGTCAGCAGCTTGGGCAGGGAGTACGAGCAGTACTTC.